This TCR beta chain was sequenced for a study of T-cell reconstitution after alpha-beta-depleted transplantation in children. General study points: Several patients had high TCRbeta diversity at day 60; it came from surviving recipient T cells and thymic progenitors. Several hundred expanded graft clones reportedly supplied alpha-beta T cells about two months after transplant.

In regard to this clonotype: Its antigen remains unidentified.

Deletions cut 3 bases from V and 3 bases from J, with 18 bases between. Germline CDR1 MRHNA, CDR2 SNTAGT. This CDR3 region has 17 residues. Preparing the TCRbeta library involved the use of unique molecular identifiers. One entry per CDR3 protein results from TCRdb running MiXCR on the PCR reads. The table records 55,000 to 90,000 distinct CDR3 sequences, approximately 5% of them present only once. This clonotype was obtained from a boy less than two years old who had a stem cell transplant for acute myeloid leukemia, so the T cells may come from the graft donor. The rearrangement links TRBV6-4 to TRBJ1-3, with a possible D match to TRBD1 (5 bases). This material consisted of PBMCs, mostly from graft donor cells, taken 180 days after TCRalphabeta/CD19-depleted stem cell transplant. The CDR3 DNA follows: TGTGCCAGCAGTGAGAATCTGGAGGGGAATGATGGAAACACCATATATTTT. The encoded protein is CASSENLEGNDGNTIYF.